One sample yielded the 17 T cell receptor beta chains listed below, sequenced in a study of cytomegalovirus exposure and HLA in healthy donors. Repertoires were generated with immunoSEQ multiplex PCR, while TCRdb's copy carries only in-frame clones and drops some. The table shows about 98,000 clones, with around nine tenths occurring only once. Sequencing used PBMCs. These TCRs come from a woman aged 25 to 45 in good health and CMV-seronegative.

This sequence joins TRBV18 and TRBJ2-1; D is perhaps TRBD2 (6 bases). The V gene's germline CDR1 is KGHSH and CDR2 LQKENI. The CDR3 loop spans 14 amino acids. Trimming stripped 1 base from V and 14 bases from J, with 18 bases between. Here the CDR3 DNA reads TGTGCCAGCTCACCACTTACCCGGTCCACTAGCAAGTTCTTC. This gives the protein CASSPLTRSTSKFF.

V and J are TRBV18 and TRBJ1-2; unclear D gene. Trimming left V 2 bases short and J 8 bases short, with 12 bases between. The germline gives CDR1 KGHSH, CDR2 LQKENI. The CDR3 has 13 residues. Here the CDR3 DNA reads TGTGCCAGCTCACCAACTAGCGAAGGGGGCTACACCTTC. It yields the protein CASSPTSEGGYTF.

V and J are TRBV4-2 and TRBJ1-3; tentatively, D is TRBD1 (5 bases). V dropped 4 bases and J dropped 2 bases, with 15 bases sitting between them. Germline V gives CDR1 LGHNA, CDR2 YNFKEQ. This CDR3 spans 16 amino acids. The chain's CDR3 is CASSRSSGKAGNTIYF. In nucleotides, the CDR3 is TGTGCCAGCAGCCGAAGCTCAGGGAAGGCTGGAAACACCATATATTTT.

The J gene is TRBJ2-1, the V gene TRBV27; D remains unclear. The CDR3 sequence is 14 residues long. Trimming shortened V by 4 bases and J by 4 bases, and 11 bases separated the two germline ends. The V gene's germline CDR1 is MNHEY and CDR2 SMNVEV (reference sequence). The CDR3 sequence: CASSSLGGYNEQFF. The CDR3 coding sequence is TGTGCCAGCAGTTCCCTAGGTGGGTACAATGAGCAGTTCTTC.

The chain has TRBV6-1 and TRBJ1-4; 9 bases agree with TRBD1. With 6 bases clipped from V and 6 bases from J, the junction kept 2 bases outside the gene matches. The CDR3 loop spans 13 amino acids. From germline, CDR1 is MNHNS and CDR2 SASEGT. The CDR3 sequence is CASSDRGDEKLFF. CDR3 in DNA: TGTGCCAGCAGCGACAGGGGGGATGAAAAACTGTTTTTT.

V and J are TRBV5-1 and TRBJ2-7, with 11 bases that match TRBD2. The V segment lost 3 bases and the J segment 2 bases; nucleotides outside the gene matches: 1. This CDR3 has 14 residues. Germline assignment: CDR1 SGHRS and CDR2 YFSETQ. The CDR3 DNA is TGCGCCAGCAGCTCGGGACTAGCGGCCTACGAGCAGTACTTC. This codes for CASSSGLAAYEQYF.

This clone has just one count. This chain connects TRBV5-1 to TRBJ2-6; D is ambiguous. The CDR3 length is 17 residues. Germline V gene sequence: CDR1 SGHRS, CDR2 YFSETQ. With 0 bases removed from V and 0 bases from J, the gap between germline ends came to 10 bases. CDR3 bases: TGCGCCAGCAGCTTGGCCGGCCAGCGCTCTGGGGCCAACGTCCTGACTTTC. Translating it yields CASSLAGQRSGANVLTF.

J is TRBJ1-1 and V is TRBV4-1; weak D call: TRBD1 (5 bases). V lost 0 bases to trimming and J lost 1 base, with 9 bases between them. Germline V lookup: CDR1 MGHRA, CDR2 YSYEKL. CDR3 length: 15 amino acids. This chain's CDR3 is CASSQEGVGNTEAFF. In DNA form, the CDR3 reads TGCGCCAGCAGCCAAGAAGGGGTCGGGAACACTGAAGCTTTCTTT.

The chain is built from TRBV4-2 and TRBJ2-3; the match to TRBD1 covers 8 bases. The CDR3 covers 16 residues. The germline V gene encodes CDR1 LGHNA and CDR2 YNFKEQ. Unmatched junction bases numbered 3, after V lost 0 bases and J lost 1 base. The DNA for the CDR3 is TGTGCCAGCAGCCAAGATGGACAGGGCGGCACAGATACGCAGTATTTT. Translation gives CASSQDGQGGTDTQYF.

J is TRBJ1-2 and V is TRBV5-6; D gene uncertain. V gave up 2 bases and J gave up 3 bases, with 8 bases separating them. CDR1 is SGHDT, CDR2 YYEEEE, per germline. The CDR3 has 13 residues. CDR3 in amino acids: CASSLNGDYGYTF. CDR3 nucleotides: TGTGCCAGCAGCTTAAACGGAGACTATGGCTACACCTTC.

This chain uses TRBV9 with TRBJ2-7; 9 nucleotides align to TRBD1. Looked up from germline, CDR1 is SGDLS and CDR2 is YYNGEE. The CDR3 spans 17 residues. Trimming removed 1 base from V and 6 bases from J; junction bases left unmatched: 14. The CDR3 reads CASSVPDQTGGLGEQYF. The CDR3 bases are TGTGCCAGCAGCGTACCGGACCAAACAGGGGGCTTGGGCGAGCAGTACTTC.

The CDR3 is CASSIGGGSDTQYF. The CDR3 coding sequence is TGTGCCAGTAGTATCGGGGGGGGGTCAGATACGCAGTATTTT. This sequence joins TRBV19 and TRBJ2-3; 8 nucleotides line up with TRBD2. From germline, CDR1 is LNHDA and CDR2 SQIVND (reference sequence). The CDR3 is made up of 14 amino acids. After removal of 3 bases from V and 4 bases from J, the junction contained 3 bases not matched to a gene.

The sample holds one count of this clone. V gene TRBV13 combines with J gene TRBJ2-1, with 8 bases identical to TRBD2. There are 14 residues in the CDR3. Germline lookup yields CDR1 PRHDT and CDR2 FYEKMQ (reference sequence). Trimming cost V 5 bases and J 12 bases; bases outside gene matches: 12. The DNA of the CDR3 is TGTGCCAGCAGCCCCCAGGGAAGGAGCGGGAGGCAGTTCTTC. This gives the protein CASSPQGRSGRQFF.

The rearrangement joins TRBV18 to TRBJ1-1; D might be TRBD1 (5 bases). The V end lost 2 bases, the J end lost 6 bases, and 16 bases lay between the germline ends. Looked up from germline, CDR1 is KGHSH and CDR2 is LQKENI. CDR3 size: 15 residues. The CDR3 protein is CASSPMEGTSAEAFF. The CDR3 nucleotides read TGTGCCAGCTCACCAATGGAGGGGACGTCCGCTGAAGCTTTCTTT.

The chain recombines TRBV2 with TRBJ1-2; possible D gene TRBD1, 5 bases. The CDR3 covers 13 residues. The ends were cut back, 7 bases at V and 8 bases at J, with 17 bases in the middle. The germline gives CDR1 SNHLY, CDR2 FYNNEI. The CDR3 nucleotides are TGTGCCAGCACAGCGGGGGGAGTCAGAGGCTACACCTTC. Its protein product is CASTAGGVRGYTF.

The chain is built from TRBV7-2 and TRBJ2-7; 11 bases fit TRBD1. The germline V gene encodes CDR1 SGHTA and CDR2 FQGNSA. Losses at the gene ends were 3 bases for V and 0 bases for J; bases not matched to a gene: 4. This CDR3 comprises 16 residues. In nucleotides, the CDR3 is TGTGCCAGCAGCTTTGGGACAGGGGGTCTCTCCTACGAGCAGTACTTC. Protein: CASSFGTGGLSYEQYF. Combining the CDR3 with reference TRBV7-2 and TRBJ2-7 gives the whole variable domain GAGVSQSPSNKVTEKGKDVELRCDPISGHTALYWYRQSLGQGLEFLIYFQGNSAPDKSGLPSDRFSAERTGGSVSTLTIQRTQQEDSAVYLCASSFGTGGLSYEQYFGPGTRLTVT.

This chain links TRBV6-6 with TRBJ1-2; D is perhaps TRBD1 (6 bases). The CDR3 is made up of 14 amino acids. Trimming shortened V by 7 bases and J by 0 bases, and 12 bases separated the two germline ends. Germline V gives CDR1 MNHNY, CDR2 SVGAGI (reference sequence). The CDR3, as DNA: TGTGCCAGCATCCGGGACACCTCTAACTATGGCTACACCTTC. Translated, it gives CASIRDTSNYGYTF.